This is a list of T cell receptor beta chains from one sample in a study of CD8+ T cells in alopecia areata. This table comes from immunoSEQ multiplex PCR, and its TCRdb copy is limited to in-frame clones, with some not included. The sample carries 150,000 or so clones, roughly 50% recorded once. Sequenced material: CD4+ T cells sorted from blood. All receptors derive from a human donor with alopecia areata. Each CDR3 is given with its conserved first and last residue. The D gene is left open where the match is weak. Not all rows give a size; the values are once, few, many and, for expanded clones, a class.

clone_size,j_call,d_call,v_call,cdr3_nt,cdr3_aa
.,TRBJ1-5,.,TRBV30,TGTGCCTGGAGTGTACTCGGCCAGGGAAAGTGGGGCAATCAGCCCCAGCATTTT,CAWSVLGQGKWGNQPQHF
.,TRBJ2-5,.,TRBV29-1,TGCAGCGTTGAAGTGATTAGTAAAGAGACCCAGTACTTC,CSVEVISKETQYF
.,TRBJ2-7,.,TRBV5-1,TGCGCCGGCAGTCCCACGGCAGGGATCGTGAACGAGCAGTACTTC,CAGSPTAGIVNEQYF
.,TRBJ1-2,TRBD1,TRBV23-1,TGCGCCAGCAGTCAATCTTCGCAGGGGGTAGAAGATGGCTACACCTTC,CASSQSSQGVEDGYTF
.,TRBJ2-1,.,TRBV28,TGTGCCAGCAGCCGGATGGTTTACAATGAGCAGTTCTTC,CASSRMVYNEQFF
.,TRBJ2-6,TRBD1,TRBV19,TGTGCCAGTAGTCCAGGACAGGGGTACTCTGGGGCCAACGTCCTGACTTTC,CASSPGQGYSGANVLTF
.,TRBJ1-1,.,TRBV7-2,TGTGCCAAGCGGAGTTTAAGCAGCACTGAAGCTTTCTTT,CAKRSLSSTEAFF
.,TRBJ2-3,TRBD1,TRBV28,TGTGCCAGTCACAGGGGTCTGGGAGATACGCAGTATTTT,CASHRGLGDTQYF
.,TRBJ2-3,.,TRBV18,TGTGCCAGCTCACCACCTGTTCTGACAGATACGCAGTATTTT,CASSPPVLTDTQYF
.,TRBJ2-3,.,TRBV6-6,TGTGCCAGCAGTCCAGGGTCAGATACGCAGTATTTT,CASSPGSDTQYF
.,TRBJ2-7,TRBD2,TRBV28,TGTGCCAGCAGTAGCCCTATGAGCGGGAGGGCCGGGTACGAGCAGTACTTC,CASSSPMSGRAGYEQYF
.,TRBJ2-1,.,TRBV2,TGTGCCAGCCTGGGACCGCTGGGGGAGCAGTTCTTC,CASLGPLGEQFF
few,TRBJ2-7,.,TRBV7-9,TGTGCCAGCAGCTTAGGGAGATCAACAGGGATCGACTTGCTCGCGCAGTACTTC,CASSLGRSTGIDLLAQYF
few,TRBJ1-5,.,TRBV19,TGTGCCAGTAGGCAGGACCATAGCAATCAGCCCCAGCATTTT,CASRQDHSNQPQHF
once,TRBJ2-5,TRBD1,TRBV19,TGTGCCAGTAGCCCCGACAGGGTCGGTGAGACCCAGTACTTC,CASSPDRVGETQYF
.,TRBJ2-5,.,TRBV6-6,TGTGCCAGCAGCCCGGGGAGCCAAGAGACCCAGTACTTC,CASSPGSQETQYF
.,TRBJ2-7,.,TRBV25-1,TGTGCCAGCAGTGCGGCTAGCGCGAGCTCCTACGAGCAGTACTTC,CASSAASASSYEQYF
.,TRBJ1-2,.,TRBV25-1,TGTGCCAGCAGTGAACCAGGAGGACGGCTACCTTATGGCTACACCTTC,CASSEPGGRLPYGYTF
.,TRBJ2-5,TRBD2,TRBV6-1,TGTGCCAGCAGTGCCCGAGGGACTAGCGGGAGGTCGCGTGAGACCCAGTACTTC,CASSARGTSGRSRETQYF
few,TRBJ2-7,TRBD2,TRBV7-2,TGTGCCAGCAGCTTAGTAGCGGGGGCCGGGGAGCAGTACTTC,CASSLVAGAGEQYF
.,TRBJ2-5,.,TRBV6-5,TGTGCCAGCAGTACCGGGGCAGGCTCGGCCCAGTACTTC,CASSTGAGSAQYF
.,TRBJ2-1,.,TRBV29-1,TGCAGCGTACACGGGGCCACCGATGAGCAGTTCTTC,CSVHGATDEQFF
.,TRBJ2-3,.,TRBV30,TGTGCCTGGAGTGTAGGGGGAATAGGGCAGTATTTT,CAWSVGGIGQYF
.,TRBJ2-7,.,TRBV29-1,TGCAGCGTTGGGGCCCGGTGGGGGGACGAGCAGTACTTC,CSVGARWGDEQYF
.,TRBJ1-3,TRBD1,TRBV9,TGTGCCAGCAGCGTCGGGACAGGGTCTGGAAACACCATATATTTT,CASSVGTGSGNTIYF
.,TRBJ2-1,.,TRBV27,TGTGCCAGCAGTTTTTTGGGACCGGCGAATGAGCAGTTCTTC,CASSFLGPANEQFF
.,TRBJ2-7,TRBD1,TRBV10-3,TGTGCCATCAGTGACCTTATGGACAGGAGCTCCTACGAGCAGTACTTC,CAISDLMDRSSYEQYF
.,TRBJ2-7,TRBD1,TRBV29-1,TGCAGCGCCACAGGGACAGGGAGCTCCTACGAGCAGTACTTC,CSATGTGSSYEQYF
.,TRBJ2-5,.,TRBV5-1,TGCGCCAGCAGCTTGACTCTAGCGACACAAGAGACCCAGTACTTC,CASSLTLATQETQYF
.,TRBJ2-7,.,TRBV11-1,TGTGCCAGCAGCTTAGGGTCCGAGCAGTACTTC,CASSLGSEQYF
.,TRBJ2-3,.,TRBV5-1,TGCGCCAGCAGCTCGGCAGGGGAGGTAGATACGCAGTATTTT,CASSSAGEVDTQYF
.,TRBJ2-5,.,TRBV29-1,TGCAGCGTTGTGAGGTCTGTAAAAGAGACCCAGTACTTC,CSVVRSVKETQYF
.,TRBJ2-1,TRBD1,TRBV29-1,TGCAGCGTGGAGGGACAGGGGGTCCATGAGCAGTTCTTC,CSVEGQGVHEQFF
few,TRBJ2-1,TRBD2,TRBV5-4,TGTGCCAGCAGCTCGCTAGCGGGAGGTCTCAATGAGCAGTTCTTC,CASSSLAGGLNEQFF
few,TRBJ2-7,TRBD2,TRBV29-1,TGCAGCGTTGAGGCTAGCGGGGGTTACCTACGAGGGCAGTACTTC,CSVEASGGYLRGQYF
.,TRBJ2-1,TRBD1,TRBV15,TGTGCCACCAGCAGAGACAGGGGGCGGCTTGAGCAGTTCTTC,CATSRDRGRLEQFF
few,TRBJ2-2,.,TRBV25-1,TGTGCCAGCAGTGGTAGCGATTTCACCGGGGAGCTGTTTTTT,CASSGSDFTGELFF
.,TRBJ2-2,.,TRBV5-1,TGCGCCAGCAGCTTGGGACTGAACACCGGGGAGCTGTTTTTT,CASSLGLNTGELFF
.,TRBJ2-5,.,TRBV23-1,TGCGCCAGCAGTCAATCGTTCCAAGAGACCCAGTACTTC,CASSQSFQETQYF
.,TRBJ2-3,.,TRBV18,TGTGCCAGCTCACCACCCCGTGGGGGCACAGATACGCAGTATTTT,CASSPPRGGTDTQYF
once,TRBJ2-7,TRBD1,TRBV5-1,TGCGCCAGCAGCTGGGGGACAGGGGCCTACGAGCAGTACTTC,CASSWGTGAYEQYF
.,TRBJ2-7,.,TRBV2,TGTGCCAGCAGTGTGGGGCAGGGTCTCTACGAGCAGTACTTC,CASSVGQGLYEQYF
once,TRBJ2-7,TRBD1,TRBV6-5,TGTGCCAGCAGTTATTTGGACAGGTACTACGAGCAGTACTTC,CASSYLDRYYEQYF
.,TRBJ2-7,TRBD1,TRBV7-8,TGTGCCAGCAGCGGACGGGACAGCTACGAGCAGTACTTC,CASSGRDSYEQYF
few,TRBJ1-1,.,TRBV5-1,TGCGCCAGCAGCTTCGGACAGAACACTGAAGCTTTCTTT,CASSFGQNTEAFF